The entry that follows covers one T cell receptor (beta chain) sequence. Its antigen is not identified. Whole-study findings and limits: In terms of TCR gene usage, tumor memory CD4+ T cells clustered together with blood and lymph node memory CD4+ cells, as well as with lymph node naive CD4+ cells.

The CDR3 has 14 residues. Trimming shortened V by 0 bases and J by 6 bases, and 11 bases separated the two germline ends. Germline CDR1 is MNHEY and CDR2 is SVGEGT. Each CDR3 protein is one row after TCRdb ran MiXCR on the 5' RACE reads. The table has tens of thousands of distinct CDR3 sequences, 15% to 20% seen once. The receptor was isolated from a female donor with breast cancer. The sequencing sample was made of naive CD4+ T cells sorted from blood. Subset indicated: naive CD4+ T cells, CD4+CD45RA+CD25-. The genes are TRBV6-2 or TRBV6-3 and TRBJ1-1; D not certain. This CDR3 reads CASSYSGDLSEAFF. The CDR3 coding sequence is TGTGCCAGCAGTTACTCCGGGGATTTGTCTGAAGCTTTCTTT.